This T cell receptor beta chain was recovered during a study of T cells after yellow fever vaccination. The CDR3 is 18 amino acids. J lost 0 bases, V lost 2 bases, and 9 bases had no gene match. Germline-derived CDR1 and CDR2 are SGHTA and FQGNSA. Study conclusions and caveats: The appearance of a small share of clonotypes in both CD4 and CD8 compartments was observed. Abundant clonotypes from the bulk population could have been carried over as contaminants into FACS-sorted repertoires.

By 5'RACE template switching, TCR cDNA was produced, with a universal primer site and UMIs added in the process. TCRdb analysed the 5' RACE reads with MiXCR anew, one entry per CDR3 protein. The repertoire holds about 330,000 distinct CDR3 sequences, roughly 4% seen once, with roughly 24% in the top ten. This clonotype has only a few counts. Its antigen remains unidentified. This receptor was obtained from a man younger than 35 who received the YFV17D yellow fever vaccine. Here the sequenced sample was PBMCs, taken 5 days after the yellow fever booster vaccination. The chain joins TRBV7-2 to TRBJ1-3; 8 positions agree with TRBD1. Here the CDR3 reads CASSLLGAGGGSGNTIYF. CDR3 nucleotide sequence: TGTGCCAGCAGCTTATTGGGTGCAGGGGGCGGCTCTGGAAACACCATATATTTT.